A single T cell receptor (beta chain) is shown here with its context. Antigen: not known. MiXCR was run by TCRdb on the PCR reads, yielding one entry per CDR3 protein. This table holds 35,000 to 45,000 distinct CDR3 sequences, around 33% found once. This sample stems from a study of vaccination and CD4 T cells after COVID-19. General study points: Nearly all convalescent vaccine-specific clones, 304 of 307, recognized only SARS-CoV-2 spike.

Time point indicated: late sampling 161 to 241 days after vaccination in a few convalescent patients. From germline, CDR1 is DFQATT and CDR2 SNEGSKA (reference sequence). V was trimmed by 2 bases and J by 0 bases, leaving 17 bases between them. The CDR3 totals 16 residues. This TCR was sampled from a human donor who had recovered from COVID-19. The V and J genes are TRBV20-1 and TRBJ2-7; perhaps TRBD2 as D (6 bases). Sequenced material: CD4+ T cells from blood, taken about 7 months after SARS-CoV-2 vaccination. The chain's CDR3 is CSARSGEWGDSYEQYF. The CDR3 coding sequence is TGCAGTGCTAGATCGGGAGAATGGGGGGACTCCTACGAGCAGTACTTC.